These 2 T cell receptor beta chains came from one sample sequenced in a study of blood T cell repertoires in COVID-19. Profiling relied on immunoSEQ multiplex PCR, and the TCRdb table lists in-frame clones only, not all of them. The data contain roughly 300,000 clones, approximately 90% of them seen just once; the ten biggest clones take up about 2.3%. Sequenced input: PBMCs or T cells enriched from blood (not recorded which). Source of these receptors: a woman aged 35 to 49 with acute COVID-19.

The chain joins TRBV6-5 to TRBJ2-7, with TRBD2 matching 15 bases. CDR3 length: 15 amino acids. V trimming: 7 bases; J trimming: 2 bases; junction bases outside the gene matches: 3. Germline CDR1 and CDR2: MNHEY and SVGAGI. CDR3 in DNA: TGTGCCAGCATGAGGACTAGCGGGGGGGCCTACGAGCAGTACTTC. Protein product: CASMRTSGGAYEQYF.

The genes are TRBV11-2 and TRBJ2-7, with a tentative D call TRBD1 (6 bases). Trimming cost V 6 bases and J 8 bases, with 20 bases left between them. Germline-derived CDR1 and CDR2 are SGHAT and FQNNGV. The CDR3 is made up of 14 amino acids. In DNA form, the CDR3 reads TGTGCCAGCAGTTACGCCGGGACATCGGAAAAGCAGTACTTC. Protein sequence: CASSYAGTSEKQYF.